This TCR beta chain was obtained from a study of shared clonotypes between healthy human individuals. Clones were read by immunoSEQ multiplex PCR, and TCRdb kept only the in-frame ones, dropping some. The sample contains roughly 500,000 clones, approximately 95% of which appear only once. In its sample, this clone was seen once. The receptor comes from a woman between 25 and 40 years old in good health. Sequencing was performed on naive CD4+ T cells sorted from blood. The subset denotes: CD45RA+ positively selected.

The CDR3 here is CASSLPRMGRTNEKLFF. CDR3 sequence (DNA): TGTGCCAGCAGCTTACCCAGGATGGGTCGGACTAATGAAAAACTGTTTTTT. The chain couples TRBV7-9 to TRBJ1-4; no definite D call. Trimming left V 2 bases short and J 2 bases short, with 15 bases between. The CDR3 runs to 17 residues. Germline lookup yields CDR1 SEHNR and CDR2 FQNEAQ (reference sequence).